Listed here are 20 T cell receptor beta chains from one sample, sequenced in a study of blood T cells in healthy people across ages. Through a sample-barcoded 5' primer and a J-beta primer mix, a second PCR was run for about 6 to 11 cycles. Via MiXCR, TCRdb re-called the 5' RACE reads, giving one row per CDR3 protein. The sample lists 800,000 to 1,300,000 distinct CDR3 sequences; around 25% were seen once. These data also featured in a second study, about T cells of mothers and their children.

The sample comprised blood. The receptors originated from a girl under 10 years old in good health.

V usage is TRBV7-9 and J usage is TRBJ2-5, with D possibly called TRBD1 or TRBD2 (5 bases each). The tail of the sequence fits TRBJ2-1 better, so the J call may be wrong. This CDR3 is 13 amino acids long. Per germline, CDR1 SEHNR and CDR2 FQNEAQ (reference sequence). DNA of the CDR3: TGTGCCAGCAGAACTCGGGGACGGAGTGAGCAGTTCTTC. Translating it yields CASRTRGRSEQFF.

The chain uses TRBV19 and TRBJ2-7; TRBD2 matches at 9 bases. The CDR3 length is 16 residues. V lost 1 base and J lost 4; bases outside the gene matches: 8. Germline CDR1 reads LNHDA; CDR2 reads SQIVND (reference sequence). The CDR3 sequence: CASSIAASGTIYEQYF. In DNA form, the CDR3 reads TGTGCCAGTAGTATAGCGGCTAGCGGGACTATTTACGAGCAGTACTTC.

The CDR3 reads CASSPGALTNYGYTF. CDR3 nucleotide sequence: TGTGCCAGCAGCCCCGGGGCCCTCACTAACTATGGCTACACCTTC. J is TRBJ1-2 and V is TRBV6-5; a possible D gene is TRBD1 (5 bases). The CDR3 totals 15 residues. Germline CDR1 reads MNHEY; CDR2 reads SVGAGI. V dropped 6 bases and J dropped 0 bases, with 14 bases sitting between them.

This clonotype was observed a handful of times. The chain employs TRBV20-1 and TRBJ2-3; no definite D call. The CDR3 runs to 16 residues. V gave up 5 bases and J gave up 3 bases, with 21 bases separating them. Germline loops: CDR1 DFQATT, CDR2 SNEGSKA (reference sequence). The CDR3 is CSAPTLLKGETDTQYF. CDR3 nucleotide sequence: TGCAGTGCTCCGACCCTATTAAAGGGTGAAACAGATACGCAGTATTTT.

This chain uses TRBV15 with TRBJ1-1, with D perhaps matching TRBD1 (5 bases). V lost 9 bases and J 3 bases, leaving 14 bases between the germline ends. Germline-derived CDR1 and CDR2 are LNHNV and YYDKDF (reference sequence). There are 13 residues in the CDR3. CDR3 loop: CATTSGGDTEAFF. The CDR3 coding sequence is TGTGCCACTACCTCGGGAGGGGACACTGAAGCTTTCTTT.

The rearrangement joins TRBV11-2 to TRBJ2-7; 9 nucleotides line up with TRBD2. Germline CDR1 and CDR2: SGHAT and FQNNGV. CDR3 size: 15 residues. The junction had 5 bases not matched to a gene; V was cut back by 1 base and J by 4 bases. The CDR3 loop is CASSLATSGGYEQYF. The CDR3 coding sequence is TGTGCCAGCAGCTTAGCGACTAGCGGCGGTTACGAGCAGTACTTC.

The chain combines TRBV5-6 with TRBJ2-7; 10 nucleotides align to TRBD2. V lost 1 base, J lost 7 bases, and 8 bases stayed unmatched. The V gene's germline CDR1 is SGHDT and CDR2 YYEEEE. This CDR3 spans 15 amino acids. The DNA of the CDR3 is TGTGCCAGCAGCTTGCGCCTAGCGGGAGTATCGGAGCAGTACTTC. Translating it yields CASSLRLAGVSEQYF.

The rearrangement uses TRBV12-3 or TRBV12-4 and TRBJ2-3; D tentatively reads TRBD1 or TRBD2 (5 bases each). This CDR3 contains 16 residues. Trimming took 7 bases from V and 2 from J, leaving 19 bases between them. The CDR3 DNA reads as TGTGCCAGCATCGGGGCGGGCCGCGAATTCACAGATACGCAGTATTTT. Protein sequence: CASIGAGREFTDTQYF.

The chain uses TRBV12-3 or TRBV12-4 and TRBJ2-7, with TRBD1 matching 9 bases. V gave up 9 bases and J gave up 4 bases; unmatched junction bases: 19. The length of the CDR3 is 17 residues. CDR3 sequence: CASYPQVGTGKLYEQYF. The CDR3 DNA reads as TGTGCCAGTTATCCCCAAGTCGGGACAGGGAAGTTATACGAGCAGTACTTC.

The V call is TRBV14, the J call TRBJ2-7, with D perhaps matching TRBD1 (6 bases). The CDR3 sequence is 14 residues long. Between the trimmed V and J ends, which lost 4 bases and 6 bases, there was a span of 16 bases. Per germline, CDR1 SGHDN and CDR2 FVKESK. The CDR3 reads CASSPTGTLAEQYF. The DNA for the CDR3 is TGTGCCAGCAGCCCTACAGGGACCTTAGCCGAGCAGTACTTC.

The chain carries TRBV7-9 and TRBJ2-3; D tentatively fits TRBD1 or TRBD2 (6 bases each). Germline V gene lookup returns CDR1 SEHNR and CDR2 FQNEAQ (reference sequence). Trimming stripped 7 bases from V and 6 bases from J, with 14 bases between. This CDR3 region has 13 residues. DNA of the CDR3: TGTGCCAGCAACGTCCCGGGGGCGGATACGCAGTATTTT. Residues: CASNVPGADTQYF.

This chain links TRBV20-1 with TRBJ2-1; D remains ambiguous. The germline V and J ends were trimmed by 3 bases and 1 base, with 10 bases remaining between them. The CDR3 extends over 14 amino acids. Germline loops: CDR1 DFQATT, CDR2 SNEGSKA (reference sequence). CDR3 sequence reads: CSASPGVSYNEQFF. The CDR3 nucleotides read TGCAGTGCTAGCCCAGGAGTTTCCTACAATGAGCAGTTCTTC.

J is TRBJ2-7 and V is TRBV29-1; TRBD2 is a possible D gene (6 bases). Germline CDR1 and CDR2: SQVTM and ANQGSEA. Trimming pared 6 bases from V and 2 bases from J, leaving 23 bases between. The CDR3 runs 16 residues. As DNA, the CDR3 is TGCAGCGTCATATCGGGTAGCGGAGAATCAGCCTACGAGCAGTACTTC. Translation: CSVISGSGESAYEQYF.

This clonotype has a single count. The chain joins TRBV3-1 to TRBJ2-1; 10 nucleotides align to TRBD2. J was trimmed by 9 bases and V by 2 bases; bases with no gene match: 4. Germline V lookup: CDR1 LGHDT, CDR2 YNNKEL (reference sequence). The CDR3 covers 14 residues. The DNA for the CDR3 is TGTGCCAGCAGCCAAAGTGTAGCGGGAGGTGAGCAGTTCTTC. It is translated as CASSQSVAGGEQFF.

The table lists this clonotype with a few counts. The chain is built from TRBV20-1 and TRBJ2-1, with TRBD2 identical over 8 bases. J lost 4 bases, V lost 2 bases, and 7 bases had no gene match. CDR1 DFQATT and CDR2 SNEGSKA come from the germline V gene (reference sequence). CDR3 size: 15 residues. CDR3 coding DNA: TGCAGTGCTAGACCCGAACTAGCGGCTTACAATGAGCAGTTCTTC. It specifies CSARPELAAYNEQFF.

CDR3 in amino acids: CASSESHGNSGNTIYF. As DNA, the CDR3 is TGTGCCAGCAGTGAATCTCACGGTAACTCTGGAAACACCATATATTTT. V usage is TRBV6-1 and J usage is TRBJ1-3; no definite D call. Germline loops: CDR1 MNHNS, CDR2 SASEGT. The CDR3 has 16 residues. The V gene lost 2 bases and the J gene lost 0 bases, with 11 bases spanning the gap.

This CDR3 reads CSVASTGANTEAFF. The CDR3 bases are TGCAGCGTTGCTTCCACAGGGGCGAACACTGAAGCTTTCTTT. The gene calls are TRBV29-1 and TRBJ1-1; the match to TRBD1 covers 7 bases. Looked up from germline, CDR1 is SQVTM and CDR2 is ANQGSEA. Unmatched junction bases numbered 6, after V lost 4 bases and J lost 1 base. The CDR3 spans 14 residues.

This clonotype appeared a few times. The rearrangement uses TRBV11-1 and TRBJ2-7; D possibly corresponds to TRBD2 (5 bases). The CDR3 has 14 residues. Trimming shortened V by 2 bases and J by 5 bases, and 13 bases separated the two germline ends. CDR1 is SGHAT, CDR2 FQDESV, per germline (reference sequence). DNA of the CDR3: TGTGCCAGCAGCTTAATGAGGGAGCGCAACGAGCAGTACTTC. It translates to CASSLMRERNEQYF. The full variable domain, its missing parts supplied by reference TRBV11-1 and TRBJ2-7, is EAEVAQSPRYKITEKSQAVAFWCDPISGHATLYWYRQILGQGPELLVQFQDESVVDDSQLPKDRFSAERLKGVDSTLKIQPAELGDSAMYLCASSLMRERNEQYFGPGTRLTVT.

The V call is TRBV27, the J call TRBJ2-1; D unclear. Matching the DNA end better, TRBJ2-5 makes the J call doubtful. CDR1 and CDR2 (germline): MNHEY, SMNVEV (reference sequence). The CDR3 sequence is 14 residues long. The CDR3 region is CASSFGLPQETQYF. The CDR3, as DNA: TGTGCCAGCAGTTTTGGCCTCCCCCAGGAGACCCAGTACTTC.

This clonotype was counted a few times. The CDR3 nucleotides read TGCAGCGGGGCCGGGACTAGCAATGGAAATGAGCAGTTCTTC. Its translation: CSGAGTSNGNEQFF. The gene calls are TRBV29-1 and TRBJ2-1, with 9 bases fitting TRBD2. After removal of 7 bases from V and 7 bases from J, the junction contained 11 bases not matched to a gene. The CDR3 consists of 14 residues. Germline values: CDR1 SQVTM, CDR2 ANQGSEA.